The entry below describes one TCR beta chain. The sample holds one count of this clone. Its antigen is still unknown. The input lacks base qualities; no much larger clone sits a single base away. Samples from volunteer blood donors who had recovered from COVID-19 were contributed by a second Seattle source. Collaborating institutions collected whole blood in K2EDTA tubes following their own protocols. For TCRbeta analysis, collaborator samples were shipped as frozen whole blood, as isolated PBMCs, or as DNA extracted from either sample type. The immunoSEQ Assay, a bias-controlled multiplex PCR, was used to amplify TCRbeta CDR3 regions from genomic DNA. The authors processed their data as follows. The number of nucleated cells in each sample was estimated by amplification of reference gene primers within the assay. To quantify the absolute abundance of each unique TCRbeta CDR3 rearrangement, sequence reads were collapsed and filtered. Productive Simpson clonality was computed per sample as the square root of Simpson's diversity index over productive rearrangements. TCRdb holds this immuneACCESS table with in-frame rearrangements only. Some clones are missing; in checked studies, unresolved V genes explain under half, and the rest has no known cause. For V, J and clone size, that table is used; D and trimming come from the DNA. The sample has roughly 260,000 clones on record, roughly 87% of them singletons. About 2.2% of the sample rests with the top ten.

The data stem from a study of blood T cell repertoires in COVID-19 (dated by TCRdb to the early 2020s). For the wider study: Collaborator samples came from the United States, Italy and Spain and covered acute and convalescent phases of COVID-19. The repertoires were released in a freely available public database meant as a resource for research on the immune response to SARS-CoV-2. The material from the prospective study consisted of cDNA or gDNA derived from T cells, B-cell-depleted T cells, or PBMCs. Where available, HLA class I and class II types were obtained from metadata supplied by the sample provider rather than from assay-based typing. Samples came from the ongoing ImmuneRACE study (first 160 participants) plus 1,254 subjects from 6 global collaborators. Subjects who had been exposed to COVID-19, were actively infected with it, or had recovered from it provided the deeply sampled blood TCRbeta repertoires that made up the dataset. Sample metadata almost always included a de-identified subject ID, COVID-19 status, age in years and sex.

The study at large found these results: How much clinical and demographic metadata was included differed by source and by participant, and the metadata was provided uncurated.

The sample was peripheral blood. This clonotype was obtained from a woman aged 45-65 years who had recovered from COVID-19.

The CDR3 here reads CASSWGTSGQETQYF. Read as DNA, the sequence is TGTGCCAGCAGTTGGGGGACTAGCGGCCAAGAGACCCAGTACTTC. This receptor chain uses TRBV27 and TRBJ2-5, and TRBD2 matches 11 of the central bases. V has 4 bases trimmed and J has 1 base trimmed; junction bases matching no gene number 2. CDR1 and CDR2 (MNHEY, SMNVEV) derive from the germline V gene (reference sequence). The cysteine opens and the phenylalanine closes a CDR3 of 15 amino acids. Only CDR3 DNA is held: 45 bases, read in frame from base 1.